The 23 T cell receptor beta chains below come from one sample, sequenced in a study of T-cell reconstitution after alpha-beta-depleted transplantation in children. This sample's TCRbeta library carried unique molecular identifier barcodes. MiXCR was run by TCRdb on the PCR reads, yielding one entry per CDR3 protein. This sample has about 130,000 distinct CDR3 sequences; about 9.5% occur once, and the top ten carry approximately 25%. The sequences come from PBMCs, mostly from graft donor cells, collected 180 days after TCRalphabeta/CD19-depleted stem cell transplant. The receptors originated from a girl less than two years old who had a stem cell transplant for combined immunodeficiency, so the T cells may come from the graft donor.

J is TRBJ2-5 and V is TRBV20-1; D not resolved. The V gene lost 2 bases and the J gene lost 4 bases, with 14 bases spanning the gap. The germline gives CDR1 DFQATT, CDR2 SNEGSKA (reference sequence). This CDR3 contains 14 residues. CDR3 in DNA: TGCAGTGCTAGAAGCACCTACACTCGAGAGACCCAGTACTTC. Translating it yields CSARSTYTRETQYF.

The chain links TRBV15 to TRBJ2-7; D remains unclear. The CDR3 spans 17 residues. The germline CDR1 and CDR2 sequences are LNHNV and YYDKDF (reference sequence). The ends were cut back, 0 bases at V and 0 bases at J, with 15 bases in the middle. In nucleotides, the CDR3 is TGTGCCACCAGCAGAGATTCATGGCGGTTGGTCTCCTACGAGCAGTACTTC. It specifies CATSRDSWRLVSYEQYF. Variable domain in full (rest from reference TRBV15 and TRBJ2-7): DAMVIQNPRYQVTQFGKPVTLSCSQTLNHNVMYWYQQKSSQAPKLLFHYYDKDFNNEADTPDNFQSRRPNTSFCFLDIRSPGLGDTAMYLCATSRDSWRLVSYEQYFGPGTRLTVT.

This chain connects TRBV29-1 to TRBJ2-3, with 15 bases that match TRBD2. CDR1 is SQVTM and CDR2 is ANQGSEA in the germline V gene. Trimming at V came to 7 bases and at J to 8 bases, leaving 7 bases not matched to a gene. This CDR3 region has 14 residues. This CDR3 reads CSAGLAGGPLTQYF. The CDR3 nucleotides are TGCAGCGCCGGACTAGCGGGAGGGCCTCTTACGCAGTATTTT.

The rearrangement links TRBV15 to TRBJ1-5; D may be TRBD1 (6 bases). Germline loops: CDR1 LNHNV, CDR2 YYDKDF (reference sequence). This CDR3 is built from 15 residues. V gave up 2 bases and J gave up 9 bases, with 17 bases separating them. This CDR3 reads CATSRSGGHIRPQHF. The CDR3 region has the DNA TGTGCCACCAGCAGATCGGGGGGACACATCAGGCCCCAGCATTTT.

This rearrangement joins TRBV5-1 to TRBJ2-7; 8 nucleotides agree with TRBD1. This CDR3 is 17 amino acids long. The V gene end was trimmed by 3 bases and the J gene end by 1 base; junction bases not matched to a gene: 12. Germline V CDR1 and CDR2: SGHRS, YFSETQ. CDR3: CASSSLLGTGPSYEQYF. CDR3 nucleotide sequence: TGCGCCAGCAGCTCCCTATTAGGGACAGGCCCATCCTACGAGCAGTACTTC.

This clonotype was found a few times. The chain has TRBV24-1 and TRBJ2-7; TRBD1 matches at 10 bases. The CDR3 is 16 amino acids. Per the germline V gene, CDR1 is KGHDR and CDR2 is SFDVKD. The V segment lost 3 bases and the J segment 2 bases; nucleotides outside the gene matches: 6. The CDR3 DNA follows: TGTGCCACCAGTGATCTGCCGGACAGGGGGACCTACGAGCAGTACTTC. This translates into CATSDLPDRGTYEQYF.

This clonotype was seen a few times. CDR3 residues: CASTRLPLGNTIYF. The CDR3 bases are TGTGCCAGCACCCGACTGCCTTTGGGAAACACCATATATTTT. The chain is built from TRBV27 and TRBJ1-3, with D uncertain. The CDR3 sequence is 14 residues long. V was shortened by 7 bases and J by 4 bases, with 14 bases between the two germline ends. Germline V lookup: CDR1 MNHEY, CDR2 SMNVEV (reference sequence).

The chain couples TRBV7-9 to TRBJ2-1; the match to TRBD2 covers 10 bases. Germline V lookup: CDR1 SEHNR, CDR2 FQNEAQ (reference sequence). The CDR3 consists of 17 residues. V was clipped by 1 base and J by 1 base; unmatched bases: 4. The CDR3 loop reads CASSLVSSGRSYNEQFF. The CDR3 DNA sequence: TGTGCCAGCAGCTTAGTTTCTAGCGGGAGATCCTACAATGAGCAGTTCTTC.

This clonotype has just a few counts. Written as DNA, the CDR3 is TGCAGCGTTGAAGATGGGAAGGGGTGGGGCGGACCCTACGAGCAGTACTTC. Its translation: CSVEDGKGWGGPYEQYF. V is TRBV29-1 and J is TRBJ2-7; D may be TRBD1 (5 bases). The CDR3 sequence is 17 residues long. Trimming left V 0 bases short and J 2 bases short, with 20 bases between. The germline CDR1 and CDR2 sequences are SQVTM and ANQGSEA.

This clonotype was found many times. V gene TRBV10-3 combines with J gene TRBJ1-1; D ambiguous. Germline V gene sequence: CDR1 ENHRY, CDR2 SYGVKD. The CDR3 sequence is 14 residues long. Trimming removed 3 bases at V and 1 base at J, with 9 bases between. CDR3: CAISDPGKNTEAFF. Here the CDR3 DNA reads TGTGCCATCAGTGACCCTGGGAAGAACACTGAAGCTTTCTTT.

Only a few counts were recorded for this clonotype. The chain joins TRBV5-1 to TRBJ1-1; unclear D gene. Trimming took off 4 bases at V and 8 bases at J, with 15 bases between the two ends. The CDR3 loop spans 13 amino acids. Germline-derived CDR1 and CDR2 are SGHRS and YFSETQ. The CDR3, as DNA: TGCGCCAGCAGCGTTGAAGGCCGGACGGAAGCTTTCTTT. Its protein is CASSVEGRTEAFF.

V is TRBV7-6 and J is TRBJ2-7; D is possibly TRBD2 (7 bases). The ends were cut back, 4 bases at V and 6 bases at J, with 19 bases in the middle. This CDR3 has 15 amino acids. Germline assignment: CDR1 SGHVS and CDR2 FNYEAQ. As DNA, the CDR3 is TGTGCCAGCAGCTCCCTATGGGGGGGCCAGGGCGAGCAGTACTTC. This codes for CASSSLWGGQGEQYF.

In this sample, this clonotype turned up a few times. The CDR3 sequence: CASSQAGHSTGELFF. The DNA for the CDR3 is TGTGCCAGCAGCCAAGCGGGTCACAGCACCGGGGAGCTGTTTTTT. This chain connects TRBV7-6 to TRBJ2-2; the D gene is possibly TRBD2 (6 bases). Germline V gives CDR1 SGHVS, CDR2 FNYEAQ. The germline V and J ends were trimmed by 5 bases and 4 bases, with 14 bases remaining between them. CDR3 length: 15 amino acids.

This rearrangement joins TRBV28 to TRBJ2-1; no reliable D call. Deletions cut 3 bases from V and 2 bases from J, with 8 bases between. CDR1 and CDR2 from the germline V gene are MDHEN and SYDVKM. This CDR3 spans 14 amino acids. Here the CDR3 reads CASSFIATYNEQFF. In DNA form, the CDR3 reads TGTGCCAGCAGTTTTATCGCGACCTACAATGAGCAGTTCTTC.

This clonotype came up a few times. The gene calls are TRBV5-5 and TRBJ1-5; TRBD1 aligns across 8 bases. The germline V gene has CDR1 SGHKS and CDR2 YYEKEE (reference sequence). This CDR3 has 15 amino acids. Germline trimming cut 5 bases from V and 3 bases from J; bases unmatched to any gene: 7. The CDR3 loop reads CASSSDRGDNQPQHF. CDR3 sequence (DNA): TGTGCCAGCAGTTCAGACAGGGGTGACAATCAGCCCCAGCATTTT.

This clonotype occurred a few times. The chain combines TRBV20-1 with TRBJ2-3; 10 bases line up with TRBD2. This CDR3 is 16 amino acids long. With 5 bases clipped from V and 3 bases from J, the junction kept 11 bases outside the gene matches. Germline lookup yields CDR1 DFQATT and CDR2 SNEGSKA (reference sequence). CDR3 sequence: CSAFRNSGGPTDTQYF. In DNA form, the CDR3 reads TGCAGTGCTTTCCGTAATAGCGGGGGGCCTACAGATACGCAGTATTTT.

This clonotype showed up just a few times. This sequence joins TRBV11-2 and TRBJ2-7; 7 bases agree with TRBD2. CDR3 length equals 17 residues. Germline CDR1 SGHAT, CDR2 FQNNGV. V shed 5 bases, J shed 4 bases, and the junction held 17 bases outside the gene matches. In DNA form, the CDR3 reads TGTGCCAGCAGCCTATCTGCGGGGCCGGGACTAAGGTACGAGCAGTACTTC. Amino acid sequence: CASSLSAGPGLRYEQYF. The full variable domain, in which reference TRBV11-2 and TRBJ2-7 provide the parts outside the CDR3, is EAGVAQSPRYKIIEKRQSVAFWCNPISGHATLYWYQQILGQGPKLLIQFQNNGVVDDSQLPKDRFSAERLKGVDSTLKIQPAKLEDSAVYLCASSLSAGPGLRYEQYFGPGTRLTVT.

The CDR3 region has the DNA TGTGCCAGCAGCTTAGTGGGGGGGTACAATGAGCAGTTCTTC. Translation: CASSLVGGYNEQFF. The rearrangement links TRBV7-2 to TRBJ2-1, with 7 bases that match TRBD2. Trimming took 1 base from V and 4 from J; bases not matched to a gene: 1. CDR3 length equals 14 residues. Germline V gene lookup returns CDR1 SGHTA and CDR2 FQGNSA.

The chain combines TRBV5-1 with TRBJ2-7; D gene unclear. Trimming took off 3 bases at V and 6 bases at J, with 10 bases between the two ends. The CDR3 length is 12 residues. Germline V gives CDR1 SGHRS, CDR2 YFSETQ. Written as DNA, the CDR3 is TGCGCCAGCAGCTACTATCCGGGCGAGCAGTACTTC. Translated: CASSYYPGEQYF.

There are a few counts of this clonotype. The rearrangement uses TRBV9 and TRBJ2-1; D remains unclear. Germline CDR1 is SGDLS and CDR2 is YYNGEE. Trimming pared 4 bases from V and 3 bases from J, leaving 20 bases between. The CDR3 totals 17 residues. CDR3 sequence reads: CASSPPAGRSYYNEQFF. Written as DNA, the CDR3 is TGTGCCAGCAGCCCACCCGCAGGACGGTCCTACTACAATGAGCAGTTCTTC.

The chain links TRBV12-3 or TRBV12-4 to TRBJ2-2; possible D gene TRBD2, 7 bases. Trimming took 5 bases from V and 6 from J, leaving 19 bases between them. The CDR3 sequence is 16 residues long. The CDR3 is CASSPLGGANSGELFF. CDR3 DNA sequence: TGTGCCAGCAGTCCCCTTGGGGGGGCGAATTCCGGGGAGCTGTTTTTT.

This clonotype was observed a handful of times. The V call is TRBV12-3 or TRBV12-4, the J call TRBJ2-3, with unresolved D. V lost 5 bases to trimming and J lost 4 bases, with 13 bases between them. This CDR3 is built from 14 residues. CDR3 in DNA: TGTGCCAGCAGTCCTAGGATGGGCGCAGATACGCAGTATTTT. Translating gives CASSPRMGADTQYF.

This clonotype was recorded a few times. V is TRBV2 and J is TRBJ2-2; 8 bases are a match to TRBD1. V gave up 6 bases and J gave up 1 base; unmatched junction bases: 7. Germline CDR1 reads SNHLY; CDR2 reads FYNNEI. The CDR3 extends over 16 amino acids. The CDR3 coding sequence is TGTGCCAGCAGCCGACGGGGACAGGTGAACACCGGGGAGCTGTTTTTT. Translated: CASSRRGQVNTGELFF.